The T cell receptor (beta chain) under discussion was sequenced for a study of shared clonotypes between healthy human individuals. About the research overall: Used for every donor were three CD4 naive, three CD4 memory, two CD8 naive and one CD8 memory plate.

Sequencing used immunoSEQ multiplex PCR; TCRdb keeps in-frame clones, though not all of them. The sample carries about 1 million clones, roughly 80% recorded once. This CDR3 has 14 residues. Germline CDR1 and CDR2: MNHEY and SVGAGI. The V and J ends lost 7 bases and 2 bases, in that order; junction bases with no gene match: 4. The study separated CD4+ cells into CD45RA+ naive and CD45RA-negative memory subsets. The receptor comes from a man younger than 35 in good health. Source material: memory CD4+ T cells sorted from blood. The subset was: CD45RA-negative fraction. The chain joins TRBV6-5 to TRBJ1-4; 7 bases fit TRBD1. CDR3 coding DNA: TGTGCCAGCAACGCACAGGGGACTAATGAAAAACTGTTTTTT. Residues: CASNAQGTNEKLFF.